This TCR beta chain comes out of a study of cytomegalovirus exposure and HLA in healthy donors (dated by TCRdb to about 2017). Concerning the study at large: An earlier analysis of approximately 640 of the donors reported 250 to 350 Gb of sequence data and some 120 million unique TCR beta sequences from about 200 million T cells. A later genetic analysis took genome-wide SNP genotypes for about three fifths of the roughly 670 donors and used that subset as a discovery cohort. Of the roughly 410 genotyped donors, roughly 76% were placed in the genetic ancestry cluster associated with self-reported Caucasian donors. Donor age, sex, ethnicity and CMV serostatus were compiled together with the repertoire data. An early release covering just under 650 HLA-typed donors comprised 250 to 350 gigabases of sequencing data and 85 million or so unique TCR sequences. Four to six DR-DQ haplotypes were handled as single units for association and clustering, since linkage in the cohort was strong. HLA typing covered class I and class II loci at four-digit resolution. Across under 500 genotyped donors of the cohort, an average of 235,054 unique TCR beta nucleotide sequences per donor were sequenced, and roughly a sixth of those sequences were non-productive. In the later analysis, no new phenotypic data were used to find candidate immune exposures; instead, reliance was placed on TCR beta sequences and their occurrence across donors. An earlier analysis of 587 of the donors used high-throughput TCR beta sequencing to judge whether each TCR beta V gene segment behaved as functional or pseudogenic. In a later analysis, previously published TCR beta repertoires from more than 500 donors were re-analyzed and high-resolution HLA genotyping was added so that TCR occurrence patterns could be studied. The study aimed to test whether cataloging public T cell receptors could reveal signatures of past pathogen exposure. Using immunosequencing, the study profiled T cell repertoires from some 670 subjects and related those repertoires to cytomegalovirus serostatus. Besides the first cohort of hundreds of subjects, a separate validation cohort made up of 120 different subjects was used. To predict cytomegalovirus infection status, the study brought together high-throughput TCR immunosequencing, statistical association of individual TCRs with disease status, and machine learning. All discovery cohort repertoires had been generated on a single sequencing platform. The number of donors typed differed by locus, with 629-630 for A, B, C, DRB1 and DQB1, roughly 520 for DQA1, nearly 610 for DPA1, and roughly 450 for DPB1. What the authors observed across the whole study: A few of the identified cytomegalovirus-associated TCR beta chains were confirmed in vitro to be specific for cytomegalovirus antigens. A further reported finding was that TCR beta sequences accurately predicted the HLA-A and HLA-B alleles for most subjects in the first cohort. According to a later analysis, parvovirus B19, influenza, CMV and Epstein-Barr virus appeared linked to several top co-occurrence clusters. In a later genetic analysis, a missense DCLRE1C variant was associated with V-gene and J-gene trimming of TCR beta chains, and the association was replicated in an independent cohort. According to a later analysis, most CMV-associated TCR beta chains appeared to be HLA-restricted, and the HLA associations seemed to be driven largely by CMV exposure. Linkage disequilibrium might explain the correlated functional status among segregating V segments, but an unknown experimental factor could not be ruled out. The sequencing pipeline was judged likely to have produced a cluster of highly shared sequence variants as a technical artifact. A later genetic analysis reported fewer N-insertions in productive TCRs among donors in an Asian-associated ancestry cluster than the roughly 690-donor mean. The 87-base-pair reads could not distinguish some IMGT-functional V segments, including TRBV6-2 and TRBV6-3, so those segments were excluded. The presence/absence analyses assumed that sequencing depth was roughly uniform across donors, and that assumption may not be true. The earlier analysis of about 600 of the donors excluded approximately 15 rarely observed V segments, including chromosome 9 orphons, because counts were too low. Broadly in line with IMGT annotations, most TCR beta V segments showed up in productive rearrangements about 90% or about 30% of the time in an earlier analysis of roughly 590 of the donors. The authors suggested that the approach could potentially be generalized to other disease states and immunological phenotypes. Because HLA typing was missing for some donors at each locus, association tests included only the typed subset. This cohort had only TCR beta chains sequenced, and the lack of alpha or paired-chain data limited which features could be detected. Immune exposure information for the cohort was limited to CMV serostatus. The study listed around 160 TCR beta chains as associated with cytomegalovirus. When HLA alleles, especially DR and DQ, strongly co-occurred, TCR associations were difficult to assign to individual alleles. The classifier was reported to diagnose cytomegalovirus status with high specificity and sensitivity in both the original and validation cohorts. At a false discovery rate of 0.05, a later analysis linked around 17,000 TCR beta sequences to specific HLA alleles. A later analysis found that HLA-associated TCR beta chains were more clonally expanded and had lower generation probabilities than equally common non-associated chains. In a later analysis, TCR association rates were found to vary across HLA loci, with the most associated TCRs seen for DRB1 alleles and the fewest for HLA-C alleles. Most TCR sequences were seen in very few donors, while some public TCRs were found in many individuals.

Libraries were constructed by the immunoSEQ multiplex PCR assay. For the multiplex PCR, a mixture combining 60 forward primers for TCR Vbeta segments and 13 reverse primers for TCR Jbeta segments was used. A multiplex PCR assay on genomic DNA amplified the CDR3 region of rearranged TCR beta genes. The Illumina HiSeq System was used to sequence the amplified TCR beta libraries as 87-base-pair reads. On the study's bioinformatics: A later analysis tallied 75 million to 95 million unique TCR beta chains across the approximately 670 repertoires, and about 12 million of those chains were shared by two or more donors. Raw reads were error-corrected and collapsed into unique sequences with a nearest-neighbor algorithm that merged closely related sequences to remove PCR and sequencing errors. CDR3 sequences were aligned to IMGT reference sequences to assign V, D and J gene segments. For a sequence to be retained, a match of at least six nucleotides to both a V gene segment and a J gene segment was required. Rearrangements were called productive when the CDR3 lacked stop codons and stayed in frame with V and J; all others were non-productive. Following IMGT convention, CDR3 was defined as the stretch from the second conserved V-encoded cysteine to the conserved J-encoded phenylalanine. Sequences without an unambiguous match to a single V gene segment were excluded from the earlier analysis of a few hundred of the donors. In an earlier analysis of 500 to 750 of the donors, V segments were called functional above 56.7% productive rearrangements and were called segregating when the between-donor standard deviation exceeded 5%. A statistical classification framework was built for diagnosing cytomegalovirus status from the catalog of TCR beta chain sequences. A later analysis assigned V and J genes by comparing TCR nucleotide sequences with IMGT/GENE-DB human TR gene sequences. Using the TCRdist pipeline, a later analysis assigned CDR3 sequences along with most-parsimonious VDJ recombination scenarios. A later analysis defined each TCR beta chain by its CDR3 amino acid sequence plus V-gene family, and excluded reads lacking a unique V-gene family. As a way to deal with suspected cross-contamination and a sequencing artifact, a later analysis dropped 450 to 600 nucleotide sequences that were highly shared and had low generation probability. A later analysis calculated a clonal expansion index for each public chain from normalized within-repertoire ranks of inferred template counts. In a later analysis, generation probabilities were computed using a VDJ recombination model fitted to out-of-frame rearrangements, and the results were checked against IGoR. In a later analysis, TCR-TCR, TCR-HLA and TCR-CMV co-occurrence was scored with hypergeometric tests, and a repertoire-size bias correction was applied to TCR pairs. False discovery rates were estimated in a later analysis by permuting HLA or CMV assignments 20 times. In a later analysis, co-occurring TCRs were grouped using DBSCAN, and TCRdist sequence similarity was added for clustering within HLA-allele-positive subsets. For co-occurrence clustering, repertoires with fewer than 30,000 or more than 120,000 public chains were excluded, along with roughly 5 repertoires with anomalous nucleotide sharing. TCRdb obtained this table from immuneACCESS and retained in-frame rearrangements with V and J assigned. These tables miss some clones; where compared with another copy, unresolved V genes account for less than half of the shortfall, and the remainder is unexplained. V and J calls and clone size are copied from that table; D and trimming were computed from the DNA. The sample profile shows roughly 130,000 clones; less than 75% of them were found once. Clones ranked in the top ten supply 2.1% of the sample.

Concerning this clone: The antigen it binds to is not known. No qualities accompany the bases; no much larger clone lies one base away.

The cohort consisted of more than 650 healthy bone marrow donors. At the time of sampling, all cohort members were nominally healthy, though unrecorded immune exposures were likely present. The donor was CMV seropositive and belonged to the group of 250 to 350 seropositive cohort members. Every donor gave a peripheral blood sample, and the peripheral blood mononuclear cells from that sample were used for TCR beta sequencing. The Qiagen DNeasy Blood Extraction Kit was used to extract genomic DNA from the blood cell samples. The germline V end is reduced by 4 bases and the J end by 1 base; junction bases left unmatched: 6. Reading the germline V gene gives CDR1 MNHEY and CDR2 SVGAGI. The CDR3 starts with the cysteine, ends with the phenylalanine, and has 16 residues. Solely the CDR3 DNA is kept, with 48 bases framed from the first base.

The clonotype comes from a woman between 40 and 55 years old in good health and CMV-seropositive. Sequenced material: PBMCs. This receptor chain uses TRBV6-5 and TRBJ2-2, and 7 bases in between align with TRBD1. The CDR3 region: CASSWDSRRNTGELFF. The bases read TGTGCCAGCAGTTGGGACAGTCGAAGGAACACCGGGGAGCTGTTTTTT.